A single T cell receptor (beta chain) is shown here with its context. The V and J ends lost 1 base and 5 bases respectively, with 6 bases between them. The CDR3 length is 12 residues. This record comes from a study of control samples from healthy donors and cancer patients. The protocol was immunoSEQ multiplex PCR, while the TCRdb copy is restricted to in-frame clones and leaves out a portion. Of almost 85,000 clones listed, around 94% were seen once; the top ten hold about 5%. The chain uses TRBV12-3 or TRBV12-4 and TRBJ2-7, with a possible D match to TRBD2 (6 bases). The sequence was obtained from a woman aged 18-29 years in good health. What was sequenced was blood. The CDR3 spells CASSLGGDEQYF. The DNA of the CDR3 is TGTGCCAGCAGTTTAGGGGGGGACGAGCAGTACTTC.